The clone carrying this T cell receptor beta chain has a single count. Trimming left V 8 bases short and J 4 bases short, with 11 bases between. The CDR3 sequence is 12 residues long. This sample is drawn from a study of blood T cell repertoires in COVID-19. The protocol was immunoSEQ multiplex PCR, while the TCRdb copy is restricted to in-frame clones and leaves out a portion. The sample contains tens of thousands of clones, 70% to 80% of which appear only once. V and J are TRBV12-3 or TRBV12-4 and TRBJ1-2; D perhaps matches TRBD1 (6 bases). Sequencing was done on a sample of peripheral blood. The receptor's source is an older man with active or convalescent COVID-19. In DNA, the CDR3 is TGTGCCAGCTCCACAGGGCTCTATGGCTACACCTTC. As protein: CASSTGLYGYTF.